The clone carrying this T cell receptor beta chain is a singleton in its sample. This record belongs to a study of blood T cell repertoires in COVID-19. Germline V CDR1 and CDR2: MGHRA, YSYEKL. Trimming at V came to 3 bases and at J to 9 bases, leaving 5 bases not matched to a gene. This CDR3 spans 14 amino acids. Generated by immunoSEQ multiplex PCR, the TCRdb table keeps only in-frame clones and is missing some. The repertoire consists of 110,000 to 150,000 clones, with about three quarters occurring once and the leading ten covering less than 2%. The sample was peripheral blood. The chain couples TRBV4-1 to TRBJ1-5, with TRBD1 identical over 10 bases. This clonotype was obtained from a woman aged 60-70 years with acute or convalescent COVID-19. The CDR3 DNA is TGCGCCAGCAGCCAGGGACAGGGGTTGGCGCCCCAGCATTTT. It encodes CASSQGQGLAPQHF.